This is a list of T cell receptor beta chains from one sample in a study of T cell responses to AZD1222 COVID-19 vaccine. Sequenced by immunoSEQ multiplex PCR; TCRdb stores in-frame clones only, minus some. The sample has about 160,000 clones; about 90% are singletons. This specimen was peripheral blood, taken on day 0 of MenACWY control vaccination. These receptors were collected from an adult in good health. Both conserved end residues are part of each CDR3.

j_call v_call cdr3_aa
TRBJ1-2 TRBV7-3 CASSPGPASDYGYTF
TRBJ1-6 TRBV2 CASSRERDNSPLHF
TRBJ1-5 TRBV27 CASSGRGNQPQHF
TRBJ2-6 TRBV29-1 CSVSTGAGANVLTF
TRBJ1-2 TRBV19 CASSASGGTNYGYTF
TRBJ1-4 TRBV4-1 CASSQEGRSGEKLFF
TRBJ1-5 TRBV7-9 CASSYATGTGGNQPQHF
TRBJ1-2 TRBV27 CASSLSRQAGGYTF
TRBJ2-1 TRBV9 CASSVDTSPYNEQFF
TRBJ2-1 TRBV6-2/TRBV6-3 CASSPGSGGTTLSYNEQFF
TRBJ1-3 TRBV19 CASSPDPRSGNTIYF
TRBJ2-7 TRBV28 CASSLPGTGTYEQYF
TRBJ1-5 TRBV7-9 CASSQGGRNQPQHF
TRBJ1-1 TRBV7-8 CASSLSVGYNTEAFF
TRBJ1-5 TRBV6-2/TRBV6-3 CASSYSGGSPQPQHF
TRBJ2-4 TRBV9 CASSVGPSVNIQYF
TRBJ2-5 TRBV7-2 CASSFPGGIEETQYF
TRBJ2-7 TRBV3-1/TRBV3-2 CASSFYPGGRVYEQYF
TRBJ2-3 TRBV3-1/TRBV3-2 CASSQAGAPDTQYF
TRBJ2-3 TRBV19 CASRPARTTPFTQYF
TRBJ1-1 TRBV15 CATRDRGNTEAFF
TRBJ1-3 TRBV25-1 CASSGSGNTIYF
TRBJ2-5 TRBV14 CASSQGHSGTQYF
TRBJ2-7 TRBV6-6 CASTPTGFNAEQYF
TRBJ2-2 TRBV27 CASSRQLPNTGELFF
TRBJ2-1 TRBV7-3 CASSSFSEPHNEQFF
TRBJ2-7 TRBV6-1 CASRRTPSEQYF
TRBJ1-4 TRBV30 CAWNQLGSNEKLFF